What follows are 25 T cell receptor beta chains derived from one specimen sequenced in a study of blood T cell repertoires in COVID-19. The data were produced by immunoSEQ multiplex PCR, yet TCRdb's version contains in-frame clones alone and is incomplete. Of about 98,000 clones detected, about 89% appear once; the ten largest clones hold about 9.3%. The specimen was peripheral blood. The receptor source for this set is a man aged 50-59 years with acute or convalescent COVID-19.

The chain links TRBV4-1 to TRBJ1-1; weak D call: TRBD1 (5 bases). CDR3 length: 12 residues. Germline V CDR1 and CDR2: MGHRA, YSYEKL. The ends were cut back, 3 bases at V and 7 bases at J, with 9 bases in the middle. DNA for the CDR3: TGCGCCAGCAGCCACATAGGGGATGAAGCTTTCTTT. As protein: CASSHIGDEAFF.

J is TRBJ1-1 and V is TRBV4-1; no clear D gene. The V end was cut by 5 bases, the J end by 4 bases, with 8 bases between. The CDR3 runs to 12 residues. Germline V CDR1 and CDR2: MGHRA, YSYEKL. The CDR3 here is CASSFPGTEAFF. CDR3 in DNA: TGCGCCAGCAGCTTCCCAGGCACTGAAGCTTTCTTT.

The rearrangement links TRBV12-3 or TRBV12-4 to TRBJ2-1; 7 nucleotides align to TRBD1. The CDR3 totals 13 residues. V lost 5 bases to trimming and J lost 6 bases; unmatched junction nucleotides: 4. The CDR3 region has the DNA TGTGCCAGCAGTATCAGACAGGGCAATGAGCAGTTCTTC. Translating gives CASSIRQGNEQFF.

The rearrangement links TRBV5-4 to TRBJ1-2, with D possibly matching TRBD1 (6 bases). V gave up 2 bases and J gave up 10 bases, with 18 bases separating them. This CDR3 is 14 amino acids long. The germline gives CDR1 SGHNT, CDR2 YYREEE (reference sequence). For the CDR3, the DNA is TGTGCCAGCAGCTTCGGACGCGACAGGCACGTCTACACCTTC. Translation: CASSFGRDRHVYTF. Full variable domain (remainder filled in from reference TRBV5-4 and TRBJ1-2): ETGVTQSPTHLIKTRGQQVTLRCSSQSGHNTVSWYQQALGQGPQFIFQYYREEENGRGNFPPRFSGLQFPNYSSELNVNALELDDSALYLCASSFGRDRHVYTFGSGTRLTVV.

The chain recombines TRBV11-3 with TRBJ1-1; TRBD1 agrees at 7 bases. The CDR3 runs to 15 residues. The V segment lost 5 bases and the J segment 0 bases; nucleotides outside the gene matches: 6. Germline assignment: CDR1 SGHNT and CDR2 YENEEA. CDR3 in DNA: TGTGCCAGCAGCGCCCGACAGGGCCTGAACACTGAAGCTTTCTTT. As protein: CASSARQGLNTEAFF. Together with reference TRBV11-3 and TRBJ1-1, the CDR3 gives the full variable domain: EAGVVQSPRYKIIEKKQPVAFWCNPISGHNTLYWYLQNLGQGPELLIRYENEEAVDDSQLPKDRFSAERLKGVDSTLKIQPAELGDSAVYLCASSARQGLNTEAFFGQGTRLTVV.

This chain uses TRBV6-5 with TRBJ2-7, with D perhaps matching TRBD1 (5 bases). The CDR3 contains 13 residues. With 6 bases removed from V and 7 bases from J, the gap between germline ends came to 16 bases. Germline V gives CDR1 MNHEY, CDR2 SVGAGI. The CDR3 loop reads CASSPGDSLEQYF. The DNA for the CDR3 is TGTGCCAGCAGCCCAGGTGACAGCTTGGAGCAGTACTTC.

The CDR3 spells CAWSVGSSNYNEQFF. CDR3 DNA: TGTGCCTGGAGTGTAGGAAGTAGCAACTACAATGAGCAGTTCTTC. The chain joins TRBV30 to TRBJ2-1; D gene ambiguous. CDR1 and CDR2 (germline): GTSNPN, SVGIG (reference sequence). The CDR3 contains 15 residues. Trimming cost V 0 bases and J 3 bases, with 12 bases left between them. Filled out from reference TRBV30 and TRBJ2-1, the complete variable domain reads SQTIHQWPATLVQPVGSPLSLECTVEGTSNPNLYWYRQAAGRGLQLLFYSVGIGQISSEVPQNLSASRPQDRQFILSSKKLLLSDSGFYLCAWSVGSSNYNEQFFGPGTRLTVL.

The CDR3 nucleotides read TGTGCCAGCAGACACGTTCGCCGGGAGGTATCACCCCTCCACTTT. Translating gives CASRHVRREVSPLHF. This chain uses TRBV6-5 with TRBJ1-6, with D unclear. This CDR3 contains 15 residues. V was shortened by 6 bases and J by 10 bases, with 19 bases between the two germline ends. Germline V gives CDR1 MNHEY, CDR2 SVGAGI.

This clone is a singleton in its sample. CDR3 nucleotides: TGCGCCAGCAGCACCATAGCGGGAGTCCCCTACAATGAGCAGTTCTTC. It translates to CASSTIAGVPYNEQFF. The V call is TRBV5-1, the J call TRBJ2-1, with 9 positions matching TRBD2. This CDR3 contains 16 residues. The J segment lost 2 bases and the V segment lost 4 bases, leaving 7 bases of the junction unmatched. Germline CDR1 reads SGHRS; CDR2 reads YFSETQ. Together with reference TRBV5-1 and TRBJ2-1, the CDR3 gives the full variable domain: KAGVTQTPRYLIKTRGQQVTLSCSPISGHRSVSWYQQTPGQGLQFLFEYFSETQRNKGNFPGRFSGRQFSNSRSEMNVSTLELGDSALYLCASSTIAGVPYNEQFFGPGTRLTVL.

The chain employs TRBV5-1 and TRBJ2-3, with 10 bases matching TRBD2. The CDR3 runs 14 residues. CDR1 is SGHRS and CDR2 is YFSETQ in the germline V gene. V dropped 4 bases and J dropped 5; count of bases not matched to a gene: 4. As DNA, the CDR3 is TGCGCCAGCAGCATACGACTAGCGGGAGATACGCAGTATTTT. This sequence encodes CASSIRLAGDTQYF. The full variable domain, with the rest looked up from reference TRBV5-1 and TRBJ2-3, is KAGVTQTPRYLIKTRGQQVTLSCSPISGHRSVSWYQQTPGQGLQFLFEYFSETQRNKGNFPGRFSGRQFSNSRSEMNVSTLELGDSALYLCASSIRLAGDTQYFGPGTRLTVL.

The CDR3 loop reads CARSWGTGFSYEQYF. As DNA, the CDR3 is TGTGCCAGAAGCTGGGGGACAGGCTTTTCCTACGAGCAGTACTTC. The rearrangement links TRBV7-5 to TRBJ2-7; the DNA was not used to check the table's D call, TRBD1. TRBV7-5 is a pseudogene segment. The CDR3 totals 15 residues.

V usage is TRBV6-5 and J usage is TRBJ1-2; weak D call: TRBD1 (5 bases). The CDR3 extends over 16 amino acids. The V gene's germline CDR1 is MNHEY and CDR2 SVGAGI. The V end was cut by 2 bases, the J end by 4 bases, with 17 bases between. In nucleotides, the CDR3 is TGTGCCAGCAGTTACGGGAGGAAGGGGATGGGCTATGGCTACACCTTC. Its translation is CASSYGRKGMGYGYTF.

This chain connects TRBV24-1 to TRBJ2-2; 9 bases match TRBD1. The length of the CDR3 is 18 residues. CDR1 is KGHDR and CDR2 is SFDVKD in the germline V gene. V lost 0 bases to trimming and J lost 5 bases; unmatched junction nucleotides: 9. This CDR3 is CATSDLLVRTGATGELFF. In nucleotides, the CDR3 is TGTGCCACCAGTGATTTGCTAGTCCGGACAGGGGCTACCGGGGAGCTGTTTTTT.

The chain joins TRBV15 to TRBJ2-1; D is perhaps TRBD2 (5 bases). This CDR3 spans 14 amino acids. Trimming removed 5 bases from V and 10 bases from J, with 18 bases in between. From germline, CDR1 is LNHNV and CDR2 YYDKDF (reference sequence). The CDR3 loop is CATSVGLVREEQFF. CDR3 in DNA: TGTGCCACCAGCGTAGGACTCGTCCGTGAGGAGCAGTTCTTC.

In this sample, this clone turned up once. In DNA form, the CDR3 reads TGTGCCAGCAGCTTATTAGGGACAGGGAAATCCGGGGAGCTGTTTTTT. Residues: CASSLLGTGKSGELFF. The chain recombines TRBV7-3 with TRBJ2-2, with 9 bases matching TRBD1. Germline V gene data show CDR1 as SGHTA and CDR2 as FQGTGA. Trimming took 2 bases from V and 6 from J; bases not matched to a gene: 7. CDR3 length: 16 residues. The whole variable domain, filled in from reference TRBV7-3 and TRBJ2-2, reads GAGVSQTPSNKVTEKGKYVELRCDPISGHTALYWYRQSLGQGPEFLIYFQGTGAADDSGLPNDRFFAVRPEGSVSTLKIQRTERGDSAVYLCASSLLGTGKSGELFFGEGSRLTVL.

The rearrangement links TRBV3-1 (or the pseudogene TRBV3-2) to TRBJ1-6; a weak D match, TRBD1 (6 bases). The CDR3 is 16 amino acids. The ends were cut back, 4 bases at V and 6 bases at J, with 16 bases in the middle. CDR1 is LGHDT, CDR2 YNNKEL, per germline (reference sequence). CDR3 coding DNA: TGTGCCAGCAGCCGGACCAGGGGCGCCGGTAATTCACCCCTCCACTTT. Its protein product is CASSRTRGAGNSPLHF.

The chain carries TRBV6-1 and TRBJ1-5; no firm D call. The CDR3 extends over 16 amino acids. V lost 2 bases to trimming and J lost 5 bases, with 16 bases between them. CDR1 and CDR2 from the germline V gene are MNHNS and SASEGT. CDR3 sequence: CASSEWWASRYQPQHF. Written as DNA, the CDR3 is TGTGCCAGCAGTGAATGGTGGGCCAGCCGATATCAGCCCCAGCATTTT.

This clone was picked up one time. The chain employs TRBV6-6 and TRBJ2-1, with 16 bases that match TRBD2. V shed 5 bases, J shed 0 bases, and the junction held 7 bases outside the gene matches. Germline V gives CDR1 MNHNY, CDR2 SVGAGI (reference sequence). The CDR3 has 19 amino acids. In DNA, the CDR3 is TGTGCCAGCAGTCGCGGGGGACTAGCGGGAGGGGGCTCCTACAATGAGCAGTTCTTC. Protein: CASSRGGLAGGGSYNEQFF.

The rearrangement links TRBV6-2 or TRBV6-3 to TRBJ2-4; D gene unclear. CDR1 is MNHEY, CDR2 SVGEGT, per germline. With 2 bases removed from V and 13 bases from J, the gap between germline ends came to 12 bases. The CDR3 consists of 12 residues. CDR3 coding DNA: TGTGCCAGCAGTTACATGGCAGAGGAACAGTACTTC. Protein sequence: CASSYMAEEQYF.

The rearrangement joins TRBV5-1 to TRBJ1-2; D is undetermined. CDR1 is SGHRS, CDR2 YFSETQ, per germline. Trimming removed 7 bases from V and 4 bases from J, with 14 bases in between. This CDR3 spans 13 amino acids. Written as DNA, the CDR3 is TGCGCCAGCTCGGCGGGATCGGCCTATGGCTACACCTTC. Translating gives CASSAGSAYGYTF.

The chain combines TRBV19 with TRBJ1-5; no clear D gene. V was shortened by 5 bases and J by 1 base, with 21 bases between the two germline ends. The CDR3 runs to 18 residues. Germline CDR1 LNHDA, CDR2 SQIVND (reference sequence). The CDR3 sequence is CASSSAGRAGGSNQPQHF. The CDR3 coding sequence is TGTGCCAGTAGTTCGGCAGGTCGGGCGGGTGGAAGCAATCAGCCCCAGCATTTT.

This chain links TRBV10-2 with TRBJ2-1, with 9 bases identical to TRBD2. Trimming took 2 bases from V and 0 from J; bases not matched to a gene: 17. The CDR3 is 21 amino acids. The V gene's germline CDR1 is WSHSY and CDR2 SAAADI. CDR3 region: CASSEHLYSGTSRSSYNEQFF. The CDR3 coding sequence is TGCGCCAGCAGTGAGCACCTATACTCCGGGACTAGCAGGAGCTCCTACAATGAGCAGTTCTTC.

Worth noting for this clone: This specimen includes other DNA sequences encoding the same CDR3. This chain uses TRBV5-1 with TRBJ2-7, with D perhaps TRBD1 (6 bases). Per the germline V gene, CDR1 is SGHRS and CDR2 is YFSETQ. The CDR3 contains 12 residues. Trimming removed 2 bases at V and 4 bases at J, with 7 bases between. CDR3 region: CASSLQGYEQYF. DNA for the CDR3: TGCGCCAGCAGCTTACAGGGTTACGAGCAGTACTTC.

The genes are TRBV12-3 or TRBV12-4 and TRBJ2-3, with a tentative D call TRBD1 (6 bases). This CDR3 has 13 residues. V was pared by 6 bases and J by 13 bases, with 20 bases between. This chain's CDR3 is CASSFREGDNKYF. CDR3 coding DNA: TGTGCCAGCAGCTTCCGCGAGGGGGATAATAAGTATTTT.

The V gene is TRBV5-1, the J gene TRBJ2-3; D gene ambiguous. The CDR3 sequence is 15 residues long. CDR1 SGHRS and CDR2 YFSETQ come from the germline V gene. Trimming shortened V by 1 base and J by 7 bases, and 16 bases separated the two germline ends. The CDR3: CASSLRSRNLNTQYF. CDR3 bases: TGCGCCAGCAGCTTGAGATCCAGGAATCTCAATACGCAGTATTTT.